The clone carrying this TCR beta chain was detected many times. As yet, its antigen is unknown. There are 16 residues in the CDR3. The germline V and J ends were trimmed by 0 bases and 5 bases, with 11 bases remaining between them. Germline V gene data show CDR1 as LNHNV and CDR2 as YYDKDF (reference sequence). Ophthalmopathic donors had moderate-to-severe activity, CAS ≥3 and NOSPECS ≥4, with disease that had lasted under 3 months. Sampling 10 ml of fresh peripheral blood provided the PBMCs. The sample belongs to a study of Graves' ophthalmopathy and Graves' hyperthyroidism. RNA served as the template for amplifying TCR beta CDR3 regions. Following a first-round RT-PCR that used HTBI primers, a second-round multiplex PCR was carried out. TCRdb independently ran MiXCR on the multiplex PCR reads; one entry per CDR3 protein. The sample lists about 400,000 distinct CDR3 sequences, about 18% occurring once.

General observations from the study: Sensitivity of roughly 88% and specificity of almost 83% were achieved when a 13-signature model separated ophthalmopathy from stable hyperthyroidism. The blood repertoire also included most expanded thyroid clonotypes above 0.001 frequency.

The specimen was peripheral blood. The TCR comes from a woman aged 18-29 years with Graves' ophthalmopathy. The rearrangement uses TRBV15 and TRBJ1-6; weak D call: TRBD1 (6 bases). In nucleotides, the CDR3 is TGTGCCACCAGCAGAGATCCCGGACAGAATAATTCACCCCTCCACTTT. Translation: CATSRDPGQNNSPLHF.